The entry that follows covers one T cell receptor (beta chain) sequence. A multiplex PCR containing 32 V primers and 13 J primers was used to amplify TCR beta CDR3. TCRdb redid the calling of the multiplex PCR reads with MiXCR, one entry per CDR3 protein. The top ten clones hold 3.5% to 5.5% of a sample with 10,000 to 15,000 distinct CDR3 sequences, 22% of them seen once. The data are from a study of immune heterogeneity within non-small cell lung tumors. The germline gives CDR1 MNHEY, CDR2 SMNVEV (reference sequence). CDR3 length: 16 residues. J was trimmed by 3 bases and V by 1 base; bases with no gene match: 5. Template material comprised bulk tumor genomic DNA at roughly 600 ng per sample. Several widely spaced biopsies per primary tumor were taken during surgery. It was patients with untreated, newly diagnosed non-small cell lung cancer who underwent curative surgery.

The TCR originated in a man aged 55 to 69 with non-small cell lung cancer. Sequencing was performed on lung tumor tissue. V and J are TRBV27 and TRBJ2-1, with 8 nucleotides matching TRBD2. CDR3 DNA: TGTGCCAGCAGTTTATATATGGCGGGGGGCTACAATGAGCAGTTCTTC. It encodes CASSLYMAGGYNEQFF.